Shown below are 3 T cell receptor beta chains from a single sample sequenced in a study of control samples from healthy donors and cancer patients (dated by TCRdb to 2018 to 2021). Libraries were constructed by the immunoSEQ multiplex PCR assay. TCRdb carries this immuneACCESS record with in-frame sequences only. Its versions omit some clonotypes, under half of them owing to an unresolved V gene in the studies checked, with the rest unexplained. The table for this sample lists about 110,000 clones; 90% of them were counted only once. The top ten constitute 3.5% to 4.5% of the sample. Sequencing input: blood. Receptor source: a human donor in good health. The donor label of this sample is uncertain.

The gene calls are TRBV7-8 and TRBJ1-6; D gene uncertain. Germline CDR1 and CDR2: SGHVS and FQNEAQ. The CDR3 runs to 15 residues. V was shortened by 0 bases and J by 4 bases, with 7 bases between the two germline ends. The DNA of the CDR3 is TGTGCCAGCAGCTTAGCCGGGGTGTATAATTCACCCCTCCACTTT. It encodes CASSLAGVYNSPLHF.

V gene TRBV6-6 combines with J gene TRBJ2-1, with D possibly called TRBD1 or TRBD2 (5 bases each). This CDR3 contains 13 residues. V was pared by 9 bases and J by 5 bases, with 14 bases between. Per germline, CDR1 MNHNY and CDR2 SVGAGI (reference sequence). CDR3 in amino acids: CASKLGEHNEQFF. CDR3 sequence (DNA): TGTGCCAGTAAGCTGGGGGAACACAATGAGCAGTTCTTC.

V and J are TRBV5-1 and TRBJ2-5; D is perhaps TRBD1 (5 bases). The ends were cut back, 2 bases at V and 2 bases at J, with 13 bases in the middle. The germline V gene encodes CDR1 SGHRS and CDR2 YFSETQ. The CDR3 is 15 amino acids. The CDR3 is CASSFLQTEQETQYF. In nucleotides, the CDR3 is TGCGCCAGCAGCTTCCTTCAGACAGAACAAGAGACCCAGTACTTC.